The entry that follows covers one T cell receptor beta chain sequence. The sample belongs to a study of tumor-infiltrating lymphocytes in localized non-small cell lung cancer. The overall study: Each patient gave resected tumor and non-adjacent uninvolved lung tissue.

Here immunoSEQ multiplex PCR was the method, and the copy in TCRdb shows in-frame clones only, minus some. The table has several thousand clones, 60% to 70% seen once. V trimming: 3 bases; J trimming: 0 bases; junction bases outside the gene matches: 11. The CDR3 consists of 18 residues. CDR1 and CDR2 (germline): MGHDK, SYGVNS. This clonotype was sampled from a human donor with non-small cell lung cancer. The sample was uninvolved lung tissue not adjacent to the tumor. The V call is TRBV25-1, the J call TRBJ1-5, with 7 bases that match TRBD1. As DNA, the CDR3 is TGTGCCAGCAGTGAGTCCTACAGGGGTCGTAATAGCAATCAGCCCCAGCATTTT. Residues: CASSESYRGRNSNQPQHF. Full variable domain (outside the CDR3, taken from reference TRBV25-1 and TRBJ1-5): EADIYQTPRYLVIGTGKKITLECSQTMGHDKMYWYQQDPGMELHLIHYSYGVNSTEKGDLSSESTVSRIRTEHFPLTLESARPSHTSQYLCASSESYRGRNSNQPQHFGDGTRLSIL.